This TCR beta chain was documented in a study of memory CD8 T cells in hepatitis C reinfection (dated 2017 in TCRdb). As for the study more broadly: Among the donors, a few cleared two back-to-back HCV infections on their own, whereas two got rid of a primary infection but ended up chronically infected after reinfection. Pre-reinfection samples were taken from 55 to 20 weeks before reinfection was detected. An HCV reinfection was defined as a positive HCV RNA test that came after two negative tests taken at least 60 days apart. Participants who had resolved a prior HCV infection were followed every 3 months in the reinfection study. About five reinfection cases with stored pre-reinfection samples were identified between the late 2000s and the early 2010s. The study tracked the TCR beta repertoire of virus-specific CD8 T cells longitudinally across an HCV reinfection episode in five donors.

Comments on this clone: The target of this receptor is not known. No base qualities exist here, and no much larger clone lies one base off it.

Reading the label with the study, this specimen's time point is: pre-reinfection, 55 to 20 weeks before reinfection detection. The sorted cells were sequenced directly ex vivo, without any in vitro expansion ahead of TCR sequencing. Donors were people who inject drugs enrolled in the Montreal Acute Hepatitis C Cohort Study (HEPCO) in Canada. As controls, total naive CD8 T cells were sorted as viable CD3+ CD8+ CD45RO- cells from a couple of donors at all three reinfection time points. Before sorting, cryopreserved peripheral blood mononuclear cells were thawed and CD8 T cells were purified from those thawed cells. The MACS CD8+ T cell Isolation Kit was used to enrich CD8 T cells through negative selection. Cell sorting was done on a BD FACSAria II sorter with FACSDiva software, and data were analyzed with FlowJo. Libraries were constructed by the immunoSEQ multiplex PCR assay. Genomic DNA was extracted from the sorted cells, and Adaptive Biotechnologies' automated high-throughput method was used to sequence the TCR beta V, D and J regions. A two-step, bias-controlled multiplex PCR was used to amplify CDR3 regions. An Illumina instrument was used to sequence the amplified TCR beta libraries. Per the original workflow: Demultiplexed reads were processed to reduce amplification and sequencing bias, and CDR3 sequences were assigned to gene families using the IMGT database. Repertoire data were analyzed with ImmunoSEQ software version 2.0. Clonotype lists were filtered to remove out-of-frame sequences and sequences containing stop codons in the CDR3. Clonotypes with a frequency below 0.01% were excluded because such clonotypes corresponded to less than one cell. Richness was calculated by dividing observed richness by the number of input cells, and evenness was calculated by dividing Shannon entropy by the log of observed richness. Repertoire diversity and similarity between time points were quantified using Simpson diversity and Morisita-Horn overlap indices. Clonotypes were categorized as dominant (>1%), sub-dominant (0.5-0.99%), low abundance (0.1-0.49%) or lowest abundance (<0.1%). A germline index was derived by subtracting total nucleotide additions from total CDR3 length and dividing the result by total CDR3 length. TCRdb's version of the immuneACCESS table is confined to in-frame rearrangements and falls short of the full clone set. An unresolved V gene accounts for under half of the shortfall where checked; the remainder is of unknown origin. The D gene and trimming were derived from the DNA, and the V and J assignments and clone size from that table. A total of approximately 52,000 clones appear in this sample, roughly nine tenths of them only once. Roughly 0.99% of the sample belongs to the ten largest clones.

Study-wide conclusions, independent of this receptor: With only 4 to 6 donors, the study could not reach definitive conclusions about public clonotypes linked to secondary clearance.

The clonotype was recovered from a man younger than 35 with hepatitis C virus infection. The sample consisted of naive CD8+ T cells sorted from blood. Explained via the paper, the cell subset or site label denotes: total naive CD8+CD45RO- T cells.

In nucleotide form, the sequence is TGTGCCAGCAGCTTAGCGGGAGGGGACTACGAGCAGTACTTC. It translates as CASSLAGGDYEQYF. The V gene is TRBV7-9 and the J gene is TRBJ2-7; a stretch of 7 junction bases matches TRBD2. The CDR3 starts with the cysteine, ends with the phenylalanine, and has 14 residues. Just CDR3 DNA is preserved here, 42 bases in frame from base 1. Trimmed from V: 0 bases; trimmed from J: 3 bases; junction bases lacking a gene match: 2. From a lookup of the germline V gene (reference sequence), CDR1 and CDR2 are SEHNR and FQNEAQ.